These 11 T cell receptor beta chains were sequenced from one sample in a study of beta chain features in type 1 diabetes. The sequenced template was cDNA made from the entire isolated RNA. The assay was immunoSEQ multiplex PCR, and TCRdb's table has in-frame clones only and misses some. This repertoire shows roughly 370,000 clones, approximately 15% found once; its top ten account for around 0.039%. What was sequenced was naive CD4+ T cells from blood. These receptors originate from a young man in good health.

This clone has more than one count but fewer than ten. V usage is TRBV30 and J usage is TRBJ2-1; tentatively, D is TRBD1 (5 bases). From germline, CDR1 is GTSNPN and CDR2 SVGIG (reference sequence). The CDR3 sequence is 13 residues long. The DNA for the CDR3 is TGTGCGAGTCGGACAACTCCCTACAATGAGCAGTTCTTC. It yields the protein CASRTTPYNEQFF.

This clone was picked up a small number of times. This chain links TRBV9 with TRBJ2-3, with 10 bases matching TRBD1. V was clipped by 4 bases and J by 0 bases; unmatched bases: 5. Germline CDR1 and CDR2: SGDLS and YYNGEE. The CDR3 runs to 16 residues. The CDR3 nucleotides are TGTGCCAGCAGCAGAGACAGGGGGCGAAGCACAGATACGCAGTATTTT. Amino acids: CASSRDRGRSTDTQYF. Full variable domain (missing parts from reference TRBV9 and TRBJ2-3): DSGVTQTPKHLITATGQRVTLRCSPRSGDLSVYWYQQSLDQGLQFLIQYYNGEERAKGNILERFSAQQFPDLHSELNLSSLELGDSALYFCASSRDRGRSTDTQYFGPGTRLTVL.

The rearrangement links TRBV2 to TRBJ2-2; D may match TRBD1 or TRBD2 (7 bases each). Germline CDR1 and CDR2: SNHLY and FYNNEI. This CDR3 has 15 amino acids. The germline V and J ends were trimmed by 6 bases and 4 bases, with 15 bases remaining between them. CDR3 amino acids: CASRRQGGGTGELFF. CDR3 nucleotide sequence: TGTGCCAGCAGAAGACAGGGCGGGGGCACCGGGGAGCTGTTTTTT.

The rearrangement uses TRBV18 and TRBJ1-6; D gene ambiguous. The CDR3 runs to 15 residues. With 2 bases removed from V and 10 bases from J, the gap between germline ends came to 15 bases. Germline V gene data show CDR1 as KGHSH and CDR2 as LQKENI. CDR3 coding DNA: TGTGCCAGCTCACCAAGTTTTGGGGAGCGGTCACCCCTCCACTTT. Protein product: CASSPSFGERSPLHF. Full variable domain (outside the CDR3, taken from reference TRBV18 and TRBJ1-6): NAGVMQNPRHLVRRRGQEARLRCSPMKGHSHVYWYRQLPEEGLKFMVYLQKENIIDESGMPKERFSAEFPKEGPSILRIQQVVRGDSAAYFCASSPSFGERSPLHFGNGTRLTVT.

This clone was recorded a few times. The chain employs TRBV7-3 and TRBJ2-3; D not certain. Germline values: CDR1 SGHTA, CDR2 FQGTGA. V was trimmed by 2 bases and J by 4 bases, leaving 13 bases between them. The CDR3 contains 15 residues. The CDR3 reads CASSLEDAGADTQYF. CDR3 bases: TGTGCCAGCAGCTTAGAAGACGCTGGGGCAGATACGCAGTATTTT.

This clone has more than one count but fewer than ten. The V gene is TRBV9, the J gene TRBJ2-3; 8 bases match TRBD2. CDR1 is SGDLS and CDR2 is YYNGEE in the germline V gene. The junction had 9 bases not matched to a gene; V was cut back by 2 bases and J by 4 bases. There are 16 residues in the CDR3. CDR3: CASSVQAGAVADTQYF. The DNA for the CDR3 is TGTGCCAGCAGCGTCCAAGCGGGAGCTGTGGCAGATACGCAGTATTTT.

V is TRBV9 and J is TRBJ2-1; 7 nucleotides align to TRBD2. The CDR3 loop spans 13 amino acids. Germline-derived CDR1 and CDR2 are SGDLS and YYNGEE. Trimming at V came to 4 bases and at J to 8 bases, leaving 6 bases not matched to a gene. The CDR3 here is CASSPHRGDEQFF. CDR3 coding DNA: TGTGCCAGCAGCCCCCATCGGGGGGATGAGCAGTTCTTC.

The sample holds a few counts of this clone. Other DNA sequences from this sample encode an identical CDR3 as well. The rearrangement uses TRBV7-2 and TRBJ1-2, with D possibly TRBD1 on 6 matching bases. Trimming stripped 6 bases from V and 4 bases from J, with 12 bases between. Germline V gives CDR1 SGHTA, CDR2 FQGNSA. This CDR3 has 13 amino acids. The CDR3 is CASSSTGGYGYTF. CDR3 nucleotide sequence: TGTGCCAGCAGTTCGACAGGAGGCTATGGCTACACCTTC.

This clone was seen a handful of times. V gene TRBV7-2 combines with J gene TRBJ2-3; D gene unclear. CDR3 length: 15 residues. Germline assignment: CDR1 SGHTA and CDR2 FQGNSA. The V end lost 3 bases, the J end lost 3 bases, and 13 bases lay between the germline ends. The CDR3 nucleotides read TGTGCCAGCAGCTTCCAAATACGGGCTACAGATACGCAGTATTTT. Translation gives CASSFQIRATDTQYF.

CDR3 in DNA: TGTGCCAGCAGCTTAAGCCCGACGGGAGTACACACAGATACGCAGTATTTT. Its translation: CASSLSPTGVHTDTQYF. This chain connects TRBV7-9 to TRBJ2-3; possible D gene TRBD2, 6 bases. This CDR3 is 17 amino acids long. Germline values: CDR1 SEHNR, CDR2 FQNEAQ (reference sequence). The ends were cut back, 2 bases at V and 2 bases at J, with 17 bases in the middle.

The chain joins TRBV11-3 to TRBJ2-1; D unclear. This CDR3 region has 12 residues. Germline V gene lookup returns CDR1 SGHNT and CDR2 YENEEA. V was pared by 5 bases and J by 10 bases, with 12 bases between. The CDR3 loop is CASSPRRREQFF. In DNA form, the CDR3 reads TGTGCCAGCAGCCCCCGGCGACGCGAGCAGTTCTTC.